The 27 T cell receptor beta chains reported below all come from one sample, sequenced in a study of cytomegalovirus exposure and HLA in healthy donors. With 60 Vbeta and 13 Jbeta primers, the PCR was carried out. The protocol was immunoSEQ multiplex PCR, while the TCRdb copy is restricted to in-frame clones and leaves out a portion. Among 110,000 to 150,000 clones listed, around 84% were seen once. Sequenced material: PBMCs. The source is a boy aged 2 to 9 in good health and CMV-seronegative.

The chain is built from TRBV6-6 and TRBJ1-2; a weak D match, TRBD1 (6 bases). This CDR3 spans 13 amino acids. V gave up 2 bases and J gave up 7 bases, with 11 bases separating them. In germline, CDR1 is MNHNY, CDR2 SVGAGI (reference sequence). In DNA, the CDR3 is TGTGCCAGCAGTTACCCAGGGGAAGGTGGCTACACCTTC. Residues: CASSYPGEGGYTF.

The chain has TRBV7-2 and TRBJ2-1, with D hard to call. Germline-derived CDR1 and CDR2 are SGHTA and FQGNSA. The CDR3 length is 13 residues. Trimming took off 4 bases at V and 3 bases at J, with 7 bases between the two ends. The CDR3 DNA sequence: TGTGCCAGCAGCTCCGAGATCTACAATGAGCAGTTCTTC. Its translation is CASSSEIYNEQFF.

This clone came up once. For the CDR3, the DNA is TGTGCCAGCAGCTCCGGGACTAGGGTTGAGCAGTTCTTC. Encoded protein: CASSSGTRVEQFF. The chain uses TRBV6-4 and TRBJ2-1; 8 bases are a match to TRBD2. CDR3 length: 13 residues. The ends lost 6 bases at V and 9 bases at J; junction bases unmatched: 7. Per germline, CDR1 MRHNA and CDR2 SNTAGT.

The chain uses TRBV18 and TRBJ2-7, with D maybe TRBD1 (5 bases). This CDR3 spans 14 amino acids. Trimming pared 4 bases from V and 0 bases from J, leaving 10 bases between. CDR1 is KGHSH, CDR2 LQKENI, per germline. CDR3 sequence: CASSREDSSYEQYF. The CDR3 DNA is TGTGCCAGCTCACGGGAAGACAGCTCCTACGAGCAGTACTTC.

This chain uses TRBV18 with TRBJ2-1, with 9 bases identical to TRBD1. The CDR3 has 13 residues. Germline CDR1 reads KGHSH; CDR2 reads LQKENI. V lost 3 bases to trimming and J lost 12 bases; unmatched junction nucleotides: 6. CDR3 sequence: CASSPGQGLGQFF. CDR3 coding DNA: TGTGCCAGCTCACCGGGACAGGGCTTAGGGCAGTTCTTC.

The V and J genes are TRBV11-2 and TRBJ2-5; TRBD1 might be the D (7 bases). V was clipped by 5 bases and J by 5 bases, with 21 bases between them. This CDR3 region has 16 residues. Germline V gene data show CDR1 as SGHAT and CDR2 as FQNNGV. CDR3: CASSRKAGGGGETQYF. The CDR3, as DNA: TGTGCCAGCAGCCGGAAGGCAGGGGGTGGGGGGGAGACCCAGTACTTC. The full variable domain, in which reference TRBV11-2 and TRBJ2-5 provide the parts outside the CDR3, is EAGVAQSPRYKIIEKRQSVAFWCNPISGHATLYWYQQILGQGPKLLIQFQNNGVVDDSQLPKDRFSAERLKGVDSTLKIQPAKLEDSAVYLCASSRKAGGGGETQYFGPGTRLLVL.

The chain uses TRBV6-6 and TRBJ1-1; D uncertain. The V end was cut by 7 bases, the J end by 8 bases, with 14 bases between. In germline, CDR1 is MNHNY, CDR2 SVGAGI (reference sequence). There are 12 residues in the CDR3. CDR3 DNA: TGTGCCAGCATTAACAGTCAAGCCGAAGCTTTCTTT. This encodes CASINSQAEAFF.

This clone was detected only once. V and J are TRBV19 and TRBJ1-5; 7 bases agree with TRBD1. V shed 4 bases, J shed 7 bases, and the junction held 13 bases outside the gene matches. Germline CDR1 is LNHDA and CDR2 is SQIVND (reference sequence). The CDR3 extends over 16 amino acids. The CDR3 DNA follows: TGTGCCAGTAGTACCTTACAGGGGCCGGGTTGGCAGCCCCAGCATTTT. Translation: CASSTLQGPGWQPQHF. The entire variable domain, with the rest obtained from reference TRBV19 and TRBJ1-5, is as follows: DGGITQSPKYLFRKEGQNVTLSCEQNLNHDAMYWYRQDPGQGLRLIYYSQIVNDFQKGDIAEGYSVSREKKESFPLTVTSAQKNPTAFYLCASSTLQGPGWQPQHFGDGTRLSIL.

The CDR3 coding sequence is TGTGCCAGCAGTTCGGGACTAGCGGGAGCTGTGGGAGAGACCCAGTACTTC. It is translated as CASSSGLAGAVGETQYF. The chain carries TRBV28 and TRBJ2-5; 14 bases map to TRBD2. The CDR3 sequence is 17 residues long. The trim removed 4 bases at V and 4 bases at J, leaving 8 bases unmatched. The germline V gene has CDR1 MDHEN and CDR2 SYDVKM.

The rearrangement links TRBV7-2 to TRBJ2-3; TRBD2 is a possible D gene (6 bases). CDR1 is SGHTA, CDR2 FQGNSA, per germline. Trimming removed 2 bases at V and 5 bases at J, with 14 bases between. The length of the CDR3 is 15 residues. CDR3 amino acids: CASSLLGGRGDTQYF. The CDR3 DNA reads as TGTGCCAGCAGCTTATTGGGGGGAAGGGGAGATACGCAGTATTTT.

The V and J genes are TRBV11-2 and TRBJ2-5, with D unresolved. This CDR3 has 11 amino acids. V was trimmed by 7 bases and J by 5 bases, leaving 8 bases between them. CDR1 is SGHAT and CDR2 is FQNNGV in the germline V gene. The CDR3 loop is CASNSRETQYF. CDR3 coding DNA: TGTGCCAGCAACTCGAGGGAGACCCAGTACTTC.

The chain recombines TRBV27 with TRBJ1-1, with TRBD1 matching over 8 bases. The germline V gene encodes CDR1 MNHEY and CDR2 SMNVEV (reference sequence). With V trimmed by 6 bases and J by 5 bases, 11 bases remained unmatched. This CDR3 spans 15 amino acids. The CDR3 sequence is CASSIIRGLRTEAFF. The CDR3 DNA sequence: TGTGCCAGCAGCATCATCAGGGGGCTGAGAACTGAAGCTTTCTTT.

V is TRBV9 and J is TRBJ1-2, with D possibly being TRBD1 (5 bases). Per germline, CDR1 SGDLS and CDR2 YYNGEE. This CDR3 is 20 amino acids long. The germline V and J ends were trimmed by 0 bases and 1 base, with 25 bases remaining between them. CDR3 in amino acids: CASSVAPGEGRALVNYGYTF. CDR3 nucleotide sequence: TGTGCCAGCAGCGTAGCCCCGGGAGAGGGGAGGGCCCTCGTTAACTATGGCTACACCTTC.

The chain recombines TRBV19 with TRBJ1-2; D is unresolved. This CDR3 is 12 amino acids long. Germline CDR1 and CDR2: LNHDA and SQIVND (reference sequence). Deletions cut 3 bases from V and 4 bases from J, with 6 bases between. The CDR3 spells CASSIGRYGYTF. The DNA for the CDR3 is TGTGCCAGTAGTATCGGTCGCTATGGCTACACCTTC.

V gene TRBV18 combines with J gene TRBJ1-1; tentatively, D is TRBD1 (6 bases). V lost 3 bases, J lost 1 base, and 12 bases lay in between. This CDR3 has 15 amino acids. Germline loops: CDR1 KGHSH, CDR2 LQKENI. CDR3 sequence: CASSPSQGKNTEAFF. The CDR3 bases are TGTGCCAGCTCACCGAGTCAGGGGAAGAACACTGAAGCTTTCTTT.

V and J are TRBV5-8 and TRBJ1-1, with D hard to call. Between the trimmed V and J ends, which lost 1 base and 7 bases, there was a span of 11 bases. The length of the CDR3 is 13 residues. Germline CDR1 SGHTS, CDR2 YDEGEE. CDR3 region: CASSLRRASEAFF. The CDR3 bases are TGTGCCAGCAGCTTGAGGAGGGCCAGTGAAGCTTTCTTT.

This sequence joins TRBV5-1 and TRBJ1-1; D uncertain. The germline gives CDR1 SGHRS, CDR2 YFSETQ. CDR3 length: 14 residues. Trimming pared 4 bases from V and 1 base from J, leaving 11 bases between. The CDR3: CASSTTDRNTEAFF. The CDR3 coding sequence is TGCGCCAGCAGCACTACGGATCGGAACACTGAAGCTTTCTTT.

This rearrangement joins TRBV21-1 to TRBJ2-2; the D segment call TRBD1 is taken from the table without a DNA check. TRBV21-1 has pseudogene status. The CDR3 extends over 18 amino acids. This chain's CDR3 is CASSKVTGRDRDTGELFF. Written as DNA, the CDR3 is TGTGCCAGCAGCAAAGTAACGGGCCGAGACAGAGACACCGGGGAGCTGTTTTTT.

The chain has TRBV9 and TRBJ2-1, with 10 bases fitting TRBD1. The V segment lost 4 bases and the J segment 6 bases; nucleotides outside the gene matches: 13. This CDR3 has 17 amino acids. The V gene's germline CDR1 is SGDLS and CDR2 YYNGEE. CDR3 in DNA: TGTGCCAGCAGCCACTCTGTACGGACAGGGGGTGGCAATGAGCAGTTCTTC. It codes for CASSHSVRTGGGNEQFF.

The J gene is TRBJ2-7, the V gene TRBV20-1; 7 bases are a match to TRBD1. V dropped 6 bases and J dropped 5; count of bases not matched to a gene: 4. The germline CDR1 and CDR2 sequences are DFQATT and SNEGSKA (reference sequence). The CDR3 has 11 amino acids. CDR3 in amino acids: CSAGTAHEQYF. The CDR3 DNA reads as TGCAGTGCCGGGACAGCCCACGAGCAGTACTTC.

The chain employs TRBV6-4 and TRBJ2-3; 10 bases line up with TRBD1. The CDR3 runs to 16 residues. CDR1 and CDR2 (germline): MRHNA, SNTAGT. Unmatched junction bases numbered 9, after V lost 5 bases and J lost 4 bases. The CDR3 bases are TGTGCCAGCAGTCCCCGAGGGGGACAGGGGTCAGATACGCAGTATTTT. This gives the protein CASSPRGGQGSDTQYF.

The V call is TRBV5-4, the J call TRBJ1-2; D is uncertain. The CDR3 is 17 residues long. The germline V gene has CDR1 SGHNT and CDR2 YYREEE (reference sequence). Trimming took off 0 bases at V and 0 bases at J, with 15 bases between the two ends. In DNA form, the CDR3 reads TGTGCCAGCAGCTTGGGGCTTTGGAGTGAACCTAACTATGGCTACACCTTC. Its protein is CASSLGLWSEPNYGYTF.

DNA of the CDR3: TGTGCCACCAGCAGAGAAATGGGGCGGACCACCTCCTACGAGCAGTACTTC. As protein: CATSREMGRTTSYEQYF. This chain uses TRBV15 with TRBJ2-7; tentative D call: TRBD1 (5 bases). The CDR3 loop spans 17 amino acids. CDR1 is LNHNV, CDR2 YYDKDF, per germline (reference sequence). V shed 0 bases and J shed 0 bases, with 15 bases lying between them.

The chain couples TRBV10-3 to TRBJ1-4, with 9 nucleotides matching TRBD1. The CDR3 covers 15 residues. Trimming removed 4 bases from V and 5 bases from J; junction bases left unmatched: 5. In germline, CDR1 is ENHRY, CDR2 SYGVKD. The CDR3 loop reads CAISGDRAKNEKLFF. The DNA of the CDR3 is TGTGCCATCAGTGGGGACAGGGCGAAGAATGAAAAACTGTTTTTT.

V is TRBV7-8 and J is TRBJ2-7, with D maybe TRBD2 (6 bases). The CDR3 consists of 15 residues. Germline CDR1 reads SGHVS; CDR2 reads FQNEAQ. Deletions cut 5 bases from V and 3 bases from J, with 17 bases between. CDR3 amino acids: CASSRGISGDYEQYF. CDR3 bases: TGTGCCAGCAGCCGAGGGATCTCGGGAGACTACGAGCAGTACTTC.

V usage is TRBV9 and J usage is TRBJ2-3; D is unclear. The CDR3 length is 16 residues. With 2 bases removed from V and 3 bases from J, the gap between germline ends came to 16 bases. CDR1 SGDLS and CDR2 YYNGEE come from the germline V gene. CDR3 nucleotides: TGTGCCAGCAGCGTCAGACCAGCCGTGGAGACAGATACGCAGTATTTT. Protein: CASSVRPAVETDTQYF.

The chain has TRBV7-9 and TRBJ2-7; TRBD2 agrees at 9 bases. Germline V lookup: CDR1 SEHNR, CDR2 FQNEAQ (reference sequence). This CDR3 has 15 amino acids. V was clipped by 3 bases and J by 0 bases; unmatched bases: 3. CDR3 nucleotide sequence: TGTGCCAGCAGCTTTCAAGCGGGAGGCTCCTACGAGCAGTACTTC. It codes for CASSFQAGGSYEQYF. Variable domain in full (rest from reference TRBV7-9 and TRBJ2-7): DTGVSQNPRHKITKRGQNVTFRCDPISEHNRLYWYRQTLGQGPEFLTYFQNEAQLEKSRLLSDRFSAERPKGSFSTLEIQRTEQGDSAMYLCASSFQAGGSYEQYFGPGTRLTVT.